This passage covers 25 T cell receptor beta chains from one sample sequenced in a study of shared clonotypes between healthy human individuals. Here immunoSEQ multiplex PCR was the method, and the copy in TCRdb shows in-frame clones only, minus some. The repertoire holds some 1.4 million clones, with roughly 97% as singletons. Sequenced material: naive CD4+ T cells sorted from blood. Subset of the sample: CD45RA+ positively selected. These receptors all come from a man aged 30 to 45 in good health.

As regards this clone: Sequence at one end of the junction differs from germline and may be a read error. The rearrangement links TRBV7-7 to TRBJ2-5; no definite D call. The CDR3 has 14 residues. Germline V gene data show CDR1 as SSHAT and CDR2 as FNYEAQ (reference sequence). DNA of the CDR3: TGTGCTAGCAGCAGAAACAGCGACCCAAGGGCCCAGTACTTC. Its translation: CASSRNSDPRAQYF.

This sequence joins TRBV7-9 and TRBJ2-7, with 11 bases aligning to TRBD1. Germline V gives CDR1 SEHNR, CDR2 FQNEAQ (reference sequence). The ends lost 3 bases at V and 5 bases at J; junction bases unmatched: 3. This CDR3 is built from 14 residues. The CDR3 here is CASSLDRGPDEQYF. DNA of the CDR3: TGTGCCAGCAGCTTGGACAGGGGGCCCGACGAGCAGTACTTC. Full variable domain (missing parts from reference TRBV7-9 and TRBJ2-7): DTGVSQNPRHKITKRGQNVTFRCDPISEHNRLYWYRQTLGQGPEFLTYFQNEAQLEKSRLLSDRFSAERPKGSFSTLEIQRTEQGDSAMYLCASSLDRGPDEQYFGPGTRLTVT.

About this clone: This sample includes further DNA sequences coding for the same CDR3. The rearrangement links TRBV5-4 to TRBJ1-1; D not resolved. The V gene lost 1 base and the J gene lost 1 base, with 5 bases spanning the gap. This CDR3 has 13 amino acids. Germline V gene sequence: CDR1 SGHNT, CDR2 YYREEE (reference sequence). This chain's CDR3 is CASSLKGNTEAFF. Here the CDR3 DNA reads TGTGCCAGCAGCTTGAAAGGGAACACTGAAGCTTTCTTT.

V and J are TRBV27 and TRBJ2-5; TRBD1 or TRBD2 may be the D gene (5 bases each). The CDR3 contains 15 residues. V was shortened by 7 bases and J by 0 bases, with 15 bases between the two germline ends. The germline V gene encodes CDR1 MNHEY and CDR2 SMNVEV (reference sequence). Written as DNA, the CDR3 is TGTGCCAGCAACCCCCGCCAGGGACACCAAGAGACCCAGTACTTC. Its protein product is CASNPRQGHQETQYF.

The J gene is TRBJ1-2, the V gene TRBV7-6; no reliable D call. With 0 bases removed from V and 6 bases from J, the gap between germline ends came to 8 bases. Germline CDR1 reads SGHVS; CDR2 reads FNYEAQ. The CDR3 spans 13 residues. CDR3 DNA sequence: TGTGCCAGCAGCTTAGCGCATGGTGATGGCTACACCTTC. Its translation is CASSLAHGDGYTF.

The gene calls are TRBV18 and TRBJ2-4; 9 nucleotides match TRBD2. This CDR3 is built from 14 residues. V was clipped by 5 bases and J by 3 bases; unmatched bases: 2. The germline CDR1 and CDR2 sequences are KGHSH and LQKENI. For the CDR3, the DNA is TGTGCCAGCTCATGGCGGGAGGGCAAAAACATTCAGTACTTC. Encoded protein: CASSWREGKNIQYF.

This sequence joins TRBV4-1 and TRBJ2-7; 7 nucleotides match TRBD1. Germline V lookup: CDR1 MGHRA, CDR2 YSYEKL. This CDR3 spans 13 amino acids. Germline trimming cut 2 bases from V and 5 bases from J; bases unmatched to any gene: 3. The CDR3 nucleotides read TGCGCCAGCAGCCAACAAACAGGGGACGAGCAGTACTTC. This gives the protein CASSQQTGDEQYF.

The chain employs TRBV5-1 and TRBJ2-7; D gene uncertain. With 5 bases removed from V and 3 bases from J, the gap between germline ends came to 15 bases. Germline assignment: CDR1 SGHRS and CDR2 YFSETQ. The length of the CDR3 is 14 residues. Here the CDR3 reads CASSQEWRIYEQYF. In nucleotides, the CDR3 is TGCGCCAGCAGTCAAGAATGGCGGATCTACGAGCAGTACTTC.

The chain couples TRBV11-2 to TRBJ2-1; D call uncertain. This CDR3 is built from 14 residues. Trimming stripped 2 bases from V and 4 bases from J, with 9 bases between. Germline V gene data show CDR1 as SGHAT and CDR2 as FQNNGV. The CDR3 sequence: CASSLLLGYNEQFF. The CDR3 nucleotides are TGTGCCAGCAGCTTACTCCTAGGGTACAATGAGCAGTTCTTC.

The chain uses TRBV19 and TRBJ1-5; D may be TRBD1 (5 bases). V lost 4 bases and J lost 4, with 11 bases in between. The CDR3 is 14 amino acids. Looked up from germline, CDR1 is LNHDA and CDR2 is SQIVND (reference sequence). The DNA for the CDR3 is TGTGCCAGTAGTAGGCGACAGAGAAATCAGCCCCAGCATTTT. It translates to CASSRRQRNQPQHF.

The chain links TRBV14 to TRBJ1-1; no definite D call. CDR3 size: 13 residues. Germline V lookup: CDR1 SGHDN, CDR2 FVKESK. Deletions cut 6 bases from V and 7 bases from J, with 15 bases between. CDR3 residues: CASRSSGSNEAFF. Written as DNA, the CDR3 is TGTGCCAGCAGATCAAGCGGAAGCAATGAAGCTTTCTTT. Variable domain in full (rest from reference TRBV14 and TRBJ1-1): EAGVTQFPSHSVIEKGQTVTLRCDPISGHDNLYWYRRVMGKEIKFLLHFVKESKQDESGMPNNRFLAERTGGTYSTLKVQPAELEDSGVYFCASRSSGSNEAFFGQGTRLTVV.

This chain uses TRBV4-1 with TRBJ2-3, with D perhaps being TRBD1 or TRBD2 (5 bases each). CDR1 and CDR2 (germline): MGHRA, YSYEKL. The V end was cut by 1 base, the J end by 6 bases, with 11 bases between. The CDR3 runs 14 residues. This chain's CDR3 is CASSQGLGADTQYF. CDR3 DNA sequence: TGCGCCAGCAGCCAAGGCCTCGGGGCGGATACGCAGTATTTT.

The chain uses TRBV2 and TRBJ2-7, with 15 positions matching TRBD2. CDR3 length equals 20 residues. Germline loops: CDR1 SNHLY, CDR2 FYNNEI. J was trimmed by 5 bases and V by 5 bases; bases with no gene match: 19. The CDR3 spells CASSLGGGHRTSGRANEQYF. CDR3 DNA sequence: TGTGCCAGCAGTCTCGGGGGGGGCCACCGGACTAGCGGGAGGGCCAACGAGCAGTACTTC.

The rearrangement uses TRBV27 and TRBJ2-7; no reliable D call. The V gene lost 6 bases and the J gene lost 0 bases, with 15 bases spanning the gap. Germline V gives CDR1 MNHEY, CDR2 SMNVEV (reference sequence). The CDR3 has 15 amino acids. CDR3 in amino acids: CASRVAEPSSYEQYF. In DNA form, the CDR3 reads TGTGCCAGCAGGGTCGCAGAACCGAGCTCCTACGAGCAGTACTTC.

This clone was observed once. The CDR3 DNA is TGTGCCAGCAGTCCCTGGAATCAGCCCCAGCATTTT. Protein: CASSPWNQPQHF. The chain employs TRBV6-1 and TRBJ1-5; D not resolved. The CDR3 is 12 amino acids. Germline assignment: CDR1 MNHNS and CDR2 SASEGT. The ends were cut back, 5 bases at V and 4 bases at J, with 6 bases in the middle.

The chain joins TRBV2 to TRBJ2-1, with 7 bases matching TRBD2. Germline V gene sequence: CDR1 SNHLY, CDR2 FYNNEI. The CDR3 extends over 15 amino acids. The V segment lost 6 bases and the J segment 8 bases; nucleotides outside the gene matches: 13. The CDR3 reads CASRGSRTRIDEQFF. CDR3 sequence (DNA): TGTGCCAGCAGAGGCTCGAGGACTAGAATAGATGAGCAGTTCTTC. Based on the CDR3 plus reference TRBV2 and TRBJ2-1, the full variable domain is EPEVTQTPSHQVTQMGQEVILRCVPISNHLYFYWYRQILGQKVEFLVSFYNNEISEKSEIFDDQFSVERPDGSNFTLKIRSTKLEDSAMYFCASRGSRTRIDEQFFGPGTRLTVL.

CDR3 amino acids: CASKTGGSYNEQFF. The DNA for the CDR3 is TGCGCCAGCAAAACAGGGGGCTCCTACAATGAGCAGTTCTTC. The V and J genes are TRBV10-2 and TRBJ2-1; TRBD1 matches 8 bases. This CDR3 has 14 amino acids. Unmatched junction bases numbered 2, after V lost 7 bases and J lost 0 bases. Germline lookup yields CDR1 WSHSY and CDR2 SAAADI.

The chain is built from TRBV5-1 and TRBJ2-7, with TRBD2 identical over 7 bases. V was pared by 2 bases and J by 2 bases, with 13 bases of the junction left unmatched. The CDR3 length is 17 residues. Germline-derived CDR1 and CDR2 are SGHRS and YFSETQ. The CDR3: CASSLTLSGARAYEQYF. The DNA for the CDR3 is TGCGCCAGCAGCTTAACATTGAGCGGGGCTAGAGCCTACGAGCAGTACTTC.

The chain employs TRBV10-2 and TRBJ2-7, with 8 nucleotides matching TRBD2. The CDR3 length is 16 residues. V trimming: 0 bases; J trimming: 4 bases; junction bases outside the gene matches: 8. Germline CDR1 reads WSHSY; CDR2 reads SAAADI. DNA of the CDR3: TGCGCCAGCAGTGAGTCCCCAAGAGCGGGAGATTACGAGCAGTACTTC. Residues: CASSESPRAGDYEQYF.

The chain carries TRBV5-4 and TRBJ2-7; 7 bases agree with TRBD1. The germline V gene has CDR1 SGHNT and CDR2 YYREEE (reference sequence). The CDR3 has 15 residues. V was pared by 4 bases and J by 2 bases, with 9 bases of the junction left unmatched. The CDR3 DNA is TGTGCCAGCAGCGTGGGACAGCACCTTCCCTACGAGCAGTACTTC. This codes for CASSVGQHLPYEQYF.

This clone appeared a single time. Other DNA sequences in the same sample also yield this CDR3. The chain joins TRBV7-2 to TRBJ2-7, with 10 positions matching TRBD2. CDR3 length: 15 amino acids. V shed 1 base and J 4 bases; nucleotides not matched to a gene: 4. Germline V gene sequence: CDR1 SGHTA, CDR2 FQGNSA. The CDR3 bases are TGTGCCAGCAGCTTAGTGGTAGCGGGAGGATACGAGCAGTACTTC. It yields the protein CASSLVVAGGYEQYF.

The V and J genes are TRBV5-4 and TRBJ2-7, with 8 bases aligning to TRBD2. J gave up 0 bases and V 5 bases, and 7 bases lay outside the gene matches. CDR1 is SGHNT, CDR2 YYREEE, per germline (reference sequence). The CDR3 totals 15 residues. The CDR3 DNA is TGTGCCAGCAGTTCCGGGACTAGGGCCTCCTACGAGCAGTACTTC. Its translation: CASSSGTRASYEQYF.

The V call is TRBV5-6, the J call TRBJ2-2; no clear D gene. Between the trimmed V and J ends, which lost 0 bases and 3 bases, there was a span of 15 bases. Germline CDR1 SGHDT, CDR2 YYEEEE. There are 17 residues in the CDR3. The CDR3 region has the DNA TGTGCCAGCAGCTTGGCACCGCTCCCGCGATACACCGGGGAGCTGTTTTTT. It encodes CASSLAPLPRYTGELFF.

V usage is TRBV9 and J usage is TRBJ2-5, with no clear D. CDR3 size: 14 residues. Germline loops: CDR1 SGDLS, CDR2 YYNGEE. The V and J ends lost 4 bases and 2 bases respectively, with 12 bases between them. CDR3 protein: CASSSSPAQETQYF. CDR3 bases: TGTGCCAGCAGCTCCAGTCCGGCTCAAGAGACCCAGTACTTC.

This clone was observed once. The rearrangement links TRBV5-1 to TRBJ2-7; tentative D call: TRBD2 (5 bases). Germline CDR1 is SGHRS and CDR2 is YFSETQ. Trimming took off 3 bases at V and 2 bases at J, with 18 bases between the two ends. The CDR3 loop spans 16 amino acids. Here the CDR3 DNA reads TGCGCCAGCAGCTCGACTGGAGGACGGCGCCCCTACGAGCAGTACTTC. Its translation: CASSSTGGRRPYEQYF.